These 10 T cell receptor beta chains came from one sample sequenced in a study of T cells after yellow fever vaccination. TCRdb reanalysed the 5' RACE reads using MiXCR and keeps one entry per CDR3 protein. Among a few hundred thousand distinct CDR3 sequences listed, roughly 12% were seen once. This specimen was PBMCs, taken on the day of the first yellow fever vaccination. Every receptor here comes from a man younger than 30 who received the YFV17D yellow fever vaccine.

The chain combines TRBV2 with TRBJ1-1; D call uncertain. V lost 6 bases, J lost 8 bases, and 16 bases lay in between. The CDR3 loop spans 13 amino acids. Germline CDR1 SNHLY, CDR2 FYNNEI. The CDR3 DNA sequence: TGTGCCAGCAGCAAAGCCAGAAACGGAGAAGCTTTCTTT. Protein sequence: CASSKARNGEAFF.

Only a few counts were recorded for this clonotype. The chain carries TRBV5-1 and TRBJ1-2, with TRBD1 as a possible D gene (5 bases). V shed 0 bases and J shed 1 base, with 10 bases lying between them. Germline lookup yields CDR1 SGHRS and CDR2 YFSETQ. This CDR3 has 15 amino acids. The CDR3 reads CASSLVQGGNYGYTF. For the CDR3, the DNA is TGCGCCAGCAGCTTGGTTCAGGGCGGTAACTATGGCTACACCTTC.

This clonotype was counted only a few times. The chain has TRBV6-2 or TRBV6-3 and TRBJ2-7; 12 bases map to TRBD1. The germline V gene encodes CDR1 MNHEY and CDR2 SVGEGT. This CDR3 has 17 residues. J gave up 4 bases and V 2 bases, and 9 bases lay outside the gene matches. The CDR3 nucleotides are TGTGCCAGCAGTTACGCTCCCGGGACAGGGGGCAGATACGAGCAGTACTTC. Translation: CASSYAPGTGGRYEQYF.

This clonotype was counted a few times. The V call is TRBV7-2, the J call TRBJ2-1; D is perhaps TRBD2 (7 bases). V lost 1 base to trimming and J lost 2 bases, with 9 bases between them. The V gene's germline CDR1 is SGHTA and CDR2 FQGNSA. The CDR3 totals 15 residues. The CDR3 here is CASSLDGGPYNEQFF. DNA for the CDR3: TGTGCCAGCAGCTTAGACGGGGGGCCCTACAATGAGCAGTTCTTC.

This clonotype occurred a few times. The rearrangement links TRBV20-1 to TRBJ2-5; a weak D match, TRBD1 (6 bases). Germline V CDR1 and CDR2: DFQATT, SNEGSKA (reference sequence). V lost 2 bases, J lost 0 bases, and 7 bases lay in between. This CDR3 has 13 residues. The CDR3 loop is CSARWTDQETQYF. DNA of the CDR3: TGCAGTGCTAGATGGACAGACCAAGAGACCCAGTACTTC.

The CDR3 sequence is CASTKNSDGYEQYF. DNA for the CDR3: TGTGCCAGCACCAAAAATAGCGACGGATACGAGCAGTACTTC. This chain uses TRBV11-2 with TRBJ2-7, with D perhaps matching TRBD2 (5 bases). The CDR3 contains 14 residues. Germline V gene data show CDR1 as SGHAT and CDR2 as FQNNGV. V lost 7 bases, J lost 4 bases, and 17 bases lay in between.

The genes are TRBV5-6 and TRBJ2-5; 7 nucleotides line up with TRBD2. This CDR3 comprises 16 residues. V lost 1 base, J lost 5 bases, and 11 bases stayed unmatched. From germline, CDR1 is SGHDT and CDR2 YYEEEE. The CDR3 nucleotides are TGTGCCAGCAGCTTGAAAGGGACGCCCGGGAGGGAGACCCAGTACTTC. Translation: CASSLKGTPGRETQYF.

This clonotype has ten or more counts. The chain recombines TRBV6-2 or TRBV6-3 with TRBJ2-7; perhaps TRBD1 as D (6 bases). Germline values: CDR1 MNHEY, CDR2 SVGEGT. The CDR3 has 14 residues. V was trimmed by 8 bases and J by 3 bases, leaving 17 bases between them. Written as DNA, the CDR3 is TGTGCCAGCTCCCGGACAGTAGAATTCTACGAGCAGTACGTC. Translated: CASSRTVEFYEQYV.

The chain recombines TRBV19 with TRBJ2-7, with a tentative D call TRBD2 (5 bases). Per germline, CDR1 LNHDA and CDR2 SQIVND (reference sequence). V was clipped by 4 bases and J by 1 base, with 11 bases between them. The CDR3 sequence is 14 residues long. The chain's CDR3 is CASSRGLESYEQYF. In DNA form, the CDR3 reads TGTGCCAGTAGTAGAGGGTTGGAGTCCTACGAGCAGTACTTC.

The table lists this clonotype with many counts. The chain carries TRBV20-1 and TRBJ1-6, with TRBD1 identical over 7 bases. The CDR3 runs 14 residues. The ends lost 6 bases at V and 7 bases at J; junction bases unmatched: 9. Germline loops: CDR1 DFQATT, CDR2 SNEGSKA (reference sequence). The CDR3 nucleotides are TGCAGTGCCCGGGAGAACAGGGGAAATTCACCCCTCCACTTT. Its protein is CSARENRGNSPLHF.